This T cell receptor beta chain was recorded in a study of Ad26.COV2.S vaccination and SARS-CoV-2 variants. Overall study: Intramuscular Ad26.COV2.S at 5x10^10 or 1x10^11 viral particles. Findings and caveats of the study: Higher spike-specific TCR breadth was found in vaccine recipients than in placebo recipients.

About this clone itself: Its target is not known.

Germline loops: CDR1 LNHDA, CDR2 SQIVND (reference sequence). V lost 3 bases to trimming and J lost 6 bases, with 12 bases between them. This CDR3 is built from 15 residues. TCRdb's table, derived via immunoSEQ multiplex PCR, lists solely in-frame clones and lacks some. Here the sample spans 350,000 to 550,000 clones, roughly nine tenths being singletons. The treatment denotes: around 19 received Ad26.COV2.S at low or high dose, single or two shots; several received placebo; per-sample allocation not given. Specimen acquisition occurred on day 63 following the initial vaccine or placebo injection. In the vaccine, an Ad26 vector expressed the SARS-CoV-2 spike of the Wuhan strain.

The source of this sequence is a person between 18 and 65 years old who received the Ad26.COV2.S COVID-19 vaccine or a placebo. The specimen comprised peripheral blood, sampled in a trial of Ad26.COV2.S vaccine versus placebo. This rearrangement joins TRBV19 to TRBJ1-6; D remains ambiguous. Here the CDR3 reads CASSIRARINSPLHF. The DNA of the CDR3 is TGTGCCAGTAGTATTCGAGCCAGGATTAATTCACCCCTCCACTTT.